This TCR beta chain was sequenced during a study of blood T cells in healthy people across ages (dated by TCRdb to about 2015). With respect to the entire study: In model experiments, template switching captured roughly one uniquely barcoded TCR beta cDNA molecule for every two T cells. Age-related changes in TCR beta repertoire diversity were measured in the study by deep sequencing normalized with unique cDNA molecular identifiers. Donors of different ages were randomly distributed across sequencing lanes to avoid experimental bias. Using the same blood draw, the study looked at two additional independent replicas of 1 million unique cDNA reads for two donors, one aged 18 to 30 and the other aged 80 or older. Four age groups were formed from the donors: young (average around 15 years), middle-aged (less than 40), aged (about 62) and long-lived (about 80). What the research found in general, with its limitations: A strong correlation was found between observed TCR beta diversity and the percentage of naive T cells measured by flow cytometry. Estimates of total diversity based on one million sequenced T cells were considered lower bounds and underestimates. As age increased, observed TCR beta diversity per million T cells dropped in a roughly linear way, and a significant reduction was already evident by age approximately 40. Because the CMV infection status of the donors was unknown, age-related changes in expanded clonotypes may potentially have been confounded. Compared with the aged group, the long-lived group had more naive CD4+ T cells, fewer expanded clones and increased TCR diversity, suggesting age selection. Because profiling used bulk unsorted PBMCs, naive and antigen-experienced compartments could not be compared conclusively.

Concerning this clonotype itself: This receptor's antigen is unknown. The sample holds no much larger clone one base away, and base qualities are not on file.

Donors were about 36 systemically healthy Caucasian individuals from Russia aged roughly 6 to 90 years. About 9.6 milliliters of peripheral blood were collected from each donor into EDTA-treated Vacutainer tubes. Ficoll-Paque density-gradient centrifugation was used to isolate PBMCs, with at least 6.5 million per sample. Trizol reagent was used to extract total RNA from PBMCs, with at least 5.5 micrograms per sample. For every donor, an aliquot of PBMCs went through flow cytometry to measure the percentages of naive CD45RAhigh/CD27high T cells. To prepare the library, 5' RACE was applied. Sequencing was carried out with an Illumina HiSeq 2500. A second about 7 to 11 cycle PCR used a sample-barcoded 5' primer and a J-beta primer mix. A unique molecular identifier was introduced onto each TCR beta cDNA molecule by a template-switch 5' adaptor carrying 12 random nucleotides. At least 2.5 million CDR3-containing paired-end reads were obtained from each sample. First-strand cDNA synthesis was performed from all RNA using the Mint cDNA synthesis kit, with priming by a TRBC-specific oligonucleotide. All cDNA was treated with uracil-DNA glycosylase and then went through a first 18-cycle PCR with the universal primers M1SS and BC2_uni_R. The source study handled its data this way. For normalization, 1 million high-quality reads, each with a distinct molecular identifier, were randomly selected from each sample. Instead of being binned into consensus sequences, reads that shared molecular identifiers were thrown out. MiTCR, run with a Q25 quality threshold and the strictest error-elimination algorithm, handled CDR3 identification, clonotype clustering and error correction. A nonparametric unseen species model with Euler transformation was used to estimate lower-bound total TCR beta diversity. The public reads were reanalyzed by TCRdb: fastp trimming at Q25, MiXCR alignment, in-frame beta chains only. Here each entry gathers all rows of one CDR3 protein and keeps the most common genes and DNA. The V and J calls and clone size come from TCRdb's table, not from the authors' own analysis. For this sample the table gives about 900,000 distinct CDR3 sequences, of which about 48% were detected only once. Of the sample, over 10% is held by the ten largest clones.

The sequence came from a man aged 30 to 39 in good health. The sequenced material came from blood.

The nucleotide sequence is TGTGCCAGCAGCCAAGGTTCCCCACGGGGCGACAATGAGCAGTTCTTC. Its amino acids are CASSQGSPRGDNEQFF. The chain joins TRBV4-2 to TRBJ2-1; the D call is possibly TRBD1 or TRBD2, each sharing 5 bases. Including the terminal cysteine and phenylalanine, the CDR3 comprises 16 residues. Kept here is only the CDR3 DNA, which spans 48 bases and is read in frame from base 1. Between the V and J ends, shortened by 1 base and 5 bases respectively, the junction contains 15 bases. CDR1 and CDR2 are read off the germline V gene as LGHNA and YNFKEQ.